This T cell receptor (beta chain) was captured in a study of blood T cell repertoires in COVID-19. Here immunoSEQ multiplex PCR was the method, and the copy in TCRdb shows in-frame clones only, minus some. The sample has around 280,000 clones, about 86% seen once. The V gene lost 5 bases and the J gene lost 3 bases, with 10 bases spanning the gap. CDR1 is SGHTA and CDR2 is FQGNSA in the germline V gene. There are 14 residues in the CDR3. This chain joins TRBV7-2 and TRBJ2-2, with D tentatively TRBD1 (6 bases). Sequencing was performed on peripheral blood. This TCR was recovered from a woman between 25 and 40 years old who had recovered from COVID-19. The CDR3 region is CASSTGHDTGELFF. DNA of the CDR3: TGTGCCAGCAGCACAGGGCATGACACCGGGGAGCTGTTTTTT.